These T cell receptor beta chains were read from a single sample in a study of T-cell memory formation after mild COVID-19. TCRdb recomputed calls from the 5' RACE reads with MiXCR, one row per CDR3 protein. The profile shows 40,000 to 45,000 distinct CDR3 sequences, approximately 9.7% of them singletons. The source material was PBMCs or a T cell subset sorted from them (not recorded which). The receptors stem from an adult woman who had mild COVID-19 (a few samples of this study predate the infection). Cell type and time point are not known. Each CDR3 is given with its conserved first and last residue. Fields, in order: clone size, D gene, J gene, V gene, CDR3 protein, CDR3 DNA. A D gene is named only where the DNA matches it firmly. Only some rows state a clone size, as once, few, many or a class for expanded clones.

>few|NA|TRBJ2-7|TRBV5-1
CASSLSLSSEVGEQYF
TGCGCCAGCAGCCTGAGCCTATCTAGTGAGGTCGGCGAGCAGTACTTC
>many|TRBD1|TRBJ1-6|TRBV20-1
CSVMPGTVYSPLHF
TGCAGTGTGATGCCGGGGACAGTATATTCACCCCTCCACTTT
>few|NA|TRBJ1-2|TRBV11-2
CASSLPDRFEGYTF
TGTGCCAGCAGCTTACCCGACAGGTTTGAGGGCTACACCTTC
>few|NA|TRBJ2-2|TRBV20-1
CSAPKSGFANTGELFF
TGCAGTGCACCGAAGAGCGGTTTCGCGAACACCGGGGAGCTGTTTTTT
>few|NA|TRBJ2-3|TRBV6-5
CASSYRGPMNTQYF
TGTGCCAGCAGCTATAGAGGGCCTATGAATACGCAGTATTTT
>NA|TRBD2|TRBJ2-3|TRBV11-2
CASSLGGAGGYTDTQYF
TGTGCCAGCAGCTTAGGCGGAGCGGGGGGATACACAGATACGCAGTATTTT
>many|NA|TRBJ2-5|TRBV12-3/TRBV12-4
CASSFNIFPITQYF
TGTGCCAGCAGTTTCAACATTTTCCCGATCACCCAGTACTTC
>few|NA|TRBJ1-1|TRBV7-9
CASSPVGGLANTEAFF
TGTGCCAGCAGCCCGGTAGGGGGGCTTGCGAACACTGAAGCTTTCTTT
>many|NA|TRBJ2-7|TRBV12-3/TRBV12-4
CASSLSTSLPEQYF
TGTGCCAGCAGTTTAAGCACCTCGTTGCCCGAGCAGTACTTC
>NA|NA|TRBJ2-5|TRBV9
CASSEWDAGTQYF
TGTGCCAGCAGCGAGTGGGACGCAGGGACCCAGTACTTC
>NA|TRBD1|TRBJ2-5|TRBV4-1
CASSQFWPPGQGKRETQYF
TGCGCCAGCAGCCAATTTTGGCCTCCGGGACAGGGGAAGAGAGAGACCCAGTACTTC
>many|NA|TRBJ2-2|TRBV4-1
CASSQNTNTGELFF
TGCGCCAGCAGCCAAAATACCAACACCGGGGAGCTGTTTTTT
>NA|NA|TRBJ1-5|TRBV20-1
CSARVTDQPQHF
TGCAGTGCTAGAGTCACTGATCAGCCCCAGCATTTT
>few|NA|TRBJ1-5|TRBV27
CASSLSGTSNQPQHF
TGTGCCAGCAGTTTATCGGGCACTAGCAATCAGCCCCAGCATTTT
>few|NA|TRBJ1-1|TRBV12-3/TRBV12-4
CASTRGGLAEAFF
TGTGCCAGCACCCGGGGGGGGCTCGCTGAAGCTTTCTTT
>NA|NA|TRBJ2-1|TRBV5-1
CASSLGFNEQFF
TGCGCCAGCAGCCTGGGTTTCAATGAGCAGTTCTTC
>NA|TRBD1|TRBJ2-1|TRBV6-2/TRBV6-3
CASRSYGTGFYNEQFF
TGTGCCAGCAGATCTTACGGGACAGGGTTCTACAATGAGCAGTTCTTC
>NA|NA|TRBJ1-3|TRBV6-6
CASSWEFSGNTIYF
TGTGCCAGCAGTTGGGAGTTCTCTGGAAACACCATATATTTT
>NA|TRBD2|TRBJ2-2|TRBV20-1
CSATGLLPGELFF
TGCAGTGCTACGGGACTATTGCCCGGGGAGCTGTTTTTT
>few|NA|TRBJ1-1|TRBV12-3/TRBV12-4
CASSVGHRTTEAFF
TGTGCCAGCAGTGTTGGACATCGGACCACTGAAGCTTTCTTT
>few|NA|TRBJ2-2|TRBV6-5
CASRKGPRDTGELFF
TGTGCCAGCAGGAAGGGACCTCGGGACACCGGGGAGCTGTTTTTT
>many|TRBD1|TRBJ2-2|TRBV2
CASSRTGNTGELFF
TGTGCCAGCAGCCGGACAGGGAACACCGGGGAGCTGTTTTTT
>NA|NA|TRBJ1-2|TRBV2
CASDGTGEANYGYTF
TGTGCCAGCGATGGGACGGGGGAAGCTAACTATGGCTACACCTTC
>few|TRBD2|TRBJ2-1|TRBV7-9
CASTFAGGSEQFF
TGTGCCAGCACCTTCGCGGGCGGGAGTGAGCAGTTCTTC
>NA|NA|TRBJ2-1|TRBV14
CASSRRGGSYNEQFF
TGTGCCAGCAGCCGGAGAGGGGGCTCCTACAATGAGCAGTTCTTC
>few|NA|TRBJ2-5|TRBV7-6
CASSNPGSEETQYF
TGTGCCAGCAGCAATCCGGGTTCCGAAGAGACCCAGTACTTC
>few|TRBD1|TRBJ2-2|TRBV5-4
CASSLVGTGHTGELFF
TGTGCCAGCAGCTTGGTTGGGACAGGGCACACCGGGGAGCTGTTTTTT
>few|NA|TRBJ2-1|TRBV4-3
CASSQTPPGVGYNEQFF
TGCGCCAGCAGCCAGACGCCCCCGGGGGTAGGTTACAATGAGCAGTTCTTC
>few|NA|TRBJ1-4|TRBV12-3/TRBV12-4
CASTPAGPGEKLFF
TGTGCCAGCACCCCCGCGGGGCCGGGAGAAAAACTGTTTTTT
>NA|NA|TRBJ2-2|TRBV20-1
CSALGKRGYTGELFF
TGCAGTGCGCTAGGAAAGAGGGGCTACACCGGGGAGCTGTTTTTT
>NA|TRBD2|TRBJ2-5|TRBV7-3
CASSQAGGVETQYF
TGTGCCAGCAGCCAAGCGGGGGGTGTGGAGACCCAGTACTTC
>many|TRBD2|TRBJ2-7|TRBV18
CASSGGRDEQYF
TGTGCCAGCTCAGGAGGGAGGGACGAGCAGTACTTC
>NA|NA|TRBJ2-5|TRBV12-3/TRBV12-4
CASSLGGHVDLETQYF
TGTGCCAGCAGTTTAGGAGGGCATGTTGATTTAGAGACCCAGTACTTC
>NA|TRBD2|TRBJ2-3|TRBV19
CASSTGLGADTQYF
TGTGCCAGTAGTACGGGACTAGGGGCAGATACGCAGTATTTT
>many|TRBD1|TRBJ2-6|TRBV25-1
CASSEAGGESGANVLTF
TGTGCCAGCAGTGAGGCAGGGGGCGAATCTGGGGCCAACGTCCTGACTTTC
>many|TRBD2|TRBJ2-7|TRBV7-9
CASSPAGGLEQYF
TGTGCCAGCAGCCCAGCGGGGGGGCTTGAGCAGTACTTC
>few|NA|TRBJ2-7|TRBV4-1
CASSYTFGGPYEQYF
TGCGCCAGCAGCTATACCTTTGGAGGGCCCTACGAGCAGTACTTC
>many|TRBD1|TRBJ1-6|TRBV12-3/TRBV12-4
CASSPGQGDLLGSPLHF
TGTGCCAGCAGCCCGGGACAGGGGGACCTATTGGGTTCACCCCTCCACTTT
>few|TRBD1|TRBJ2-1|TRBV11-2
CASSLGSVWTGQNEQFF
TGTGCCAGCAGCTTAGGAAGTGTCTGGACAGGGCAGAATGAGCAGTTCTTC
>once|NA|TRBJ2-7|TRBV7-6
CASSSPTASYEQYF
TGTGCCAGCAGCTCACCGACAGCCTCCTACGAGCAGTACTTC
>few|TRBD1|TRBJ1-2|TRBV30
CAWTRTGPSYGYTF
TGTGCCTGGACCCGGACAGGTCCTAGCTATGGCTACACCTTC
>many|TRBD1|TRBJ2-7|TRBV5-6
CASSLEGARNEQYF
TGTGCCAGCAGCTTGGAGGGGGCGCGGAACGAGCAGTACTTC
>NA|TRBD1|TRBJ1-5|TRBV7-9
CASSKTGTDFPQHF
TGTGCCAGCAGCAAAACCGGGACAGACTTCCCCCAGCATTTT
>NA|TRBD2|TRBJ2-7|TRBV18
CASSKGAGGTYEQYF
TGTGCCAGCTCTAAAGGAGCGGGAGGGACCTACGAGCAGTACTTC
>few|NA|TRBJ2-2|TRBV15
CATSRTLDTGELFF
TGTGCCACCAGCAGGACGTTAGACACCGGGGAGCTGTTTTTT
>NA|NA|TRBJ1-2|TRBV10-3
CAISASRRGYTF
TGTGCCATCAGCGCTTCGAGGCGAGGCTACACCTTC
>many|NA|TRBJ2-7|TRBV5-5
CASSLESHPTYEQYF
TGTGCCAGCAGCTTGGAATCCCACCCAACCTACGAGCAGTACTTC
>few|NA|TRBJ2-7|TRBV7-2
CASSLESGRAYEQYF
TGTGCCAGCAGCTTGGAATCAGGGCGAGCCTACGAGCAGTACTTC
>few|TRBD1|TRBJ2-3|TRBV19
CASTGTDTDTQYF
TGTGCCAGTACCGGGACAGACACAGATACGCAGTATTTT
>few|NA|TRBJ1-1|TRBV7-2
CASWGRSSEAFF
TGTGCCAGCTGGGGACGTTCCTCAGAAGCTTTCTTT
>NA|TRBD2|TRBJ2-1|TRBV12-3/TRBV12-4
CASSTHAGEQEQFF
TGTGCCAGCAGCACCCACGCGGGAGAGCAGGAGCAGTTCTTC
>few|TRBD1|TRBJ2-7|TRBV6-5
CASSYSMWTGGQEQYF
TGTGCCAGCAGTTACTCGATGTGGACAGGGGGGCAGGAGCAGTACTTC
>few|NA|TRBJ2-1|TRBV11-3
CASSLRLGGSYNEQFF
TGTGCCAGCAGCCTAAGATTAGGGGGATCCTACAATGAGCAGTTCTTC
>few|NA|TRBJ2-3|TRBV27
CASSGGLGTDTQYF
TGTGCCAGCTCTGGGGGGCTGGGCACAGATACTCAGTATTTT
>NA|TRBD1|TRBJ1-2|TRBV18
CASSPKGAFDYGYTF
TGTGCCAGCTCACCGAAGGGGGCCTTTGACTATGGCTACACCTTC